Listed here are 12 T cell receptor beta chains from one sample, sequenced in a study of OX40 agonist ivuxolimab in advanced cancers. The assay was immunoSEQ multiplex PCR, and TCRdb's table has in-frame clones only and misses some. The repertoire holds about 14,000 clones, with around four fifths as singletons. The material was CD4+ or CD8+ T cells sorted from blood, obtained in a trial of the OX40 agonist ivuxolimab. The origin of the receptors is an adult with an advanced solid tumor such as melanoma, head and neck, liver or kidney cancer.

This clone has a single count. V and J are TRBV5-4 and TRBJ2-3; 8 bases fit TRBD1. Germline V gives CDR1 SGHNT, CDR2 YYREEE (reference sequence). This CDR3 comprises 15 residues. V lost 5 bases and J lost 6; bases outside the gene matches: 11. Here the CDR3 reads CASSSDRARRDTQYF. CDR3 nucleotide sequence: TGTGCCAGCAGTTCGGACAGGGCACGGCGGGATACGCAGTATTTT.

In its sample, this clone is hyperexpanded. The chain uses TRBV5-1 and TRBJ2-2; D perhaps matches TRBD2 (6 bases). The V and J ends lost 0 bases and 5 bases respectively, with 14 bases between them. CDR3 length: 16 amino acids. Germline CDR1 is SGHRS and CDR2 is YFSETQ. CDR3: CASSLEQLARTGELFF. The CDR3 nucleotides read TGCGCCAGCAGCTTGGAGCAACTAGCCAGAACCGGGGAGCTGTTTTTT.

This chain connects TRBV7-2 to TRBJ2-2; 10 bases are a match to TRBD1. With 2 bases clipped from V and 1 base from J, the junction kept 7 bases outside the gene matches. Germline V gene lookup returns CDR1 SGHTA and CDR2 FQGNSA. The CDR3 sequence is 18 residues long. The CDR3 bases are TGTGCCAGCAGCTTAATCGTTAGGGACAGGGGGAACACCGGGGAGCTGTTTTTT. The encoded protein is CASSLIVRDRGNTGELFF.

This chain's CDR3 is CASSLGLGTGDLRNYGYTF. CDR3 DNA sequence: TGTGCCAGCAGCTTGGGACTCGGGACAGGGGACCTACGGAACTATGGCTACACCTTC. The rearrangement joins TRBV13 to TRBJ1-2; 10 nucleotides match TRBD1. This CDR3 region has 19 residues. V shed 3 bases and J 2 bases; nucleotides not matched to a gene: 15. Germline lookup yields CDR1 PRHDT and CDR2 FYEKMQ (reference sequence).

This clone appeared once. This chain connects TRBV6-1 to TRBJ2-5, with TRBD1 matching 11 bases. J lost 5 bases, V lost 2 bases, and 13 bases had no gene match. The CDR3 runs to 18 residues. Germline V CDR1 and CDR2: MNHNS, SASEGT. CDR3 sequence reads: CASSEFGGTGGSAETQYF. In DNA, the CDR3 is TGTGCCAGCAGTGAATTTGGCGGGACAGGGGGTAGTGCGGAGACCCAGTACTTC.

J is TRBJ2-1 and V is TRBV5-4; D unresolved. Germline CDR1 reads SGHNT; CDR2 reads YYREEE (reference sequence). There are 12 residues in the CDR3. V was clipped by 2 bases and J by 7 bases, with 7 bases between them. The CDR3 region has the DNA TGTGCCAGCAGCTTTTCTGAGAATGAGCAGTTCTTC. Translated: CASSFSENEQFF. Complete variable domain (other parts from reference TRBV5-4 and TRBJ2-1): ETGVTQSPTHLIKTRGQQVTLRCSSQSGHNTVSWYQQALGQGPQFIFQYYREEENGRGNFPPRFSGLQFPNYSSELNVNALELDDSALYLCASSFSENEQFFGPGTRLTVL.

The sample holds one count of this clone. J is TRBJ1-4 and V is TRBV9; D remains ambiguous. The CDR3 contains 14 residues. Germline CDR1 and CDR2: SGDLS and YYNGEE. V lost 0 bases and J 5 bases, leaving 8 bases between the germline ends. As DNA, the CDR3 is TGTGCCAGCAGCGTAGATAACGCGAATGAAAAACTGTTTTTT. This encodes CASSVDNANEKLFF.

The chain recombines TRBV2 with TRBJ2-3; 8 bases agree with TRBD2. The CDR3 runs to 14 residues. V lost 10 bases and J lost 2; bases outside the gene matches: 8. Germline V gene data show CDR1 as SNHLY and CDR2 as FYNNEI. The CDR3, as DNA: TGTGCCACCCTAAGCGGGAGCCTCACAGATACGCAGTATTTT. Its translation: CATLSGSLTDTQYF.

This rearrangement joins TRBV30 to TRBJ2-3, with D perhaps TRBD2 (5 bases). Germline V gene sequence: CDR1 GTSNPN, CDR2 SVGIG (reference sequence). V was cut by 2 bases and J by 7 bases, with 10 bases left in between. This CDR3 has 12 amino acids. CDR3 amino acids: CAWSPDSHTQYF. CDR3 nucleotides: TGTGCCTGGAGTCCGGACTCTCATACGCAGTATTTT.

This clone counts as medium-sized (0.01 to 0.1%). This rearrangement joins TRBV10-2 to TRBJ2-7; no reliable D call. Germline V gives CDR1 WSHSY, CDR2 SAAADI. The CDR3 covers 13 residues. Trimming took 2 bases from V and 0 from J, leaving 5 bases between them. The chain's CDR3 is CASSETGSYEQYF. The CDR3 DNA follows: TGCGCCAGCAGTGAGACGGGCTCCTACGAGCAGTACTTC.

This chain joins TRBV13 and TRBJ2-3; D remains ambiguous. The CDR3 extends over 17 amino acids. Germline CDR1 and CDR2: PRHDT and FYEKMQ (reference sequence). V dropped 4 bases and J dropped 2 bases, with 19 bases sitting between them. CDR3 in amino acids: CASSSRPAEGNTDTQYF. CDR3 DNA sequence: TGTGCCAGCAGCTCCCGGCCCGCCGAAGGGAACACAGATACGCAGTATTTT.

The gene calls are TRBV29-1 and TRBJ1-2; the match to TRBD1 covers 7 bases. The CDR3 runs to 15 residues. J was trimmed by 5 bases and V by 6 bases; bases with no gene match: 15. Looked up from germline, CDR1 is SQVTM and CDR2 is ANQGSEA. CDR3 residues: CSVDQGTATGYGYTF. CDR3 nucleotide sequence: TGCAGCGTCGACCAAGGGACAGCTACGGGGTATGGCTACACCTTC. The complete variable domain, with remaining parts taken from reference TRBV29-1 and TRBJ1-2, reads SAVISQKPSRDICQRGTSLTIQCQVDSQVTMMFWYRQQPGQSLTLIATANQGSEATYESGFVIDKFPISRPNLTFSTLTVSNMSPEDSSIYLCSVDQGTATGYGYTFGSGTRLTVV.